Presented here are 14 T cell receptor beta chains from one specimen sequenced in a study of cytotoxic CD8 clonotypes in ibrutinib-treated CLL. Assay: immunoSEQ multiplex PCR; the TCRdb copy retains only in-frame clones and omits some. Of around 33,000 clones detected, approximately 48% appear once; the ten largest clones hold 15% to 20%. The specimen comprised PBMCs, sampled before ibrutinib treatment. Every receptor here comes from a human donor with chronic lymphocytic leukemia.

In nucleotides, the CDR3 is TGCGCCAGCAGCTCCAGAATCGGGGTGGGCCAAGAGACCCAGTACTTC. Residues: CASSSRIGVGQETQYF. The J gene is TRBJ2-5, the V gene TRBV5-1, with D possibly TRBD2 on 5 matching bases. This CDR3 contains 16 residues. Germline CDR1 and CDR2: SGHRS and YFSETQ. V was trimmed by 3 bases and J by 1 base, leaving 16 bases between them.

The gene calls are TRBV13 and TRBJ2-3; TRBD2 aligns across 9 bases. Germline V gene lookup returns CDR1 PRHDT and CDR2 FYEKMQ (reference sequence). With V trimmed by 0 bases and J by 4 bases, 8 bases remained unmatched. The CDR3 runs to 17 residues. The CDR3 loop reads CASSLGVAGGLADTQYF. In DNA form, the CDR3 reads TGTGCCAGCAGCTTAGGCGTCGCGGGGGGGCTCGCAGATACGCAGTATTTT.

The chain couples TRBV7-3 to TRBJ2-3, with 11 bases fitting TRBD2. The length of the CDR3 is 16 residues. The ends lost 5 bases at V and 4 bases at J; junction bases unmatched: 8. Germline CDR1 is SGHTA and CDR2 is FQGTGA. In DNA form, the CDR3 reads TGTGCCAGCAGCCGAATTAGCGGGGGGGCATCAGATACGCAGTATTTT. Translating it yields CASSRISGGASDTQYF.

This clone has more than one count but fewer than ten. The genes are TRBV12-2 and TRBJ2-2; the table assigns TRBD2, which was not confirmed against the DNA. TRBV12-2 is a pseudogene. There are 15 residues in the CDR3. The CDR3, as DNA: TGTGCAAGTCGCAAGACTAGCGGGGACACCGGGGAGCTGTTTTTT. Protein sequence: CASRKTSGDTGELFF.

This clone was counted only a few times. The rearrangement uses TRBV19 and TRBJ2-5; D might be TRBD2 (5 bases). CDR3 length equals 15 residues. Germline assignment: CDR1 LNHDA and CDR2 SQIVND (reference sequence). Between the trimmed V and J ends, which lost 3 bases and 7 bases, there was a span of 18 bases. CDR3 amino acids: CASSIASPNYGTQYF. The CDR3 DNA reads as TGTGCCAGTAGTATCGCTAGCCCTAACTACGGGACCCAGTACTTC.

The gene calls are TRBV7-3 and TRBJ2-2; D could derive from TRBD1 or TRBD2 (6 bases each). With 3 bases removed from V and 7 bases from J, the gap between germline ends came to 15 bases. This CDR3 comprises 15 residues. CDR1 is SGHTA and CDR2 is FQGTGA in the germline V gene. The CDR3 DNA sequence: TGTGCCAGCAGCTTGGGGGGCGCCGCAGACGGGGAGCTGTTTTTT. Its protein product is CASSLGGAADGELFF.

The chain carries TRBV5-4 and TRBJ2-1; perhaps TRBD1 as D (6 bases). The CDR3 sequence is 13 residues long. The germline CDR1 and CDR2 sequences are SGHNT and YYREEE (reference sequence). The ends were cut back, 4 bases at V and 10 bases at J, with 15 bases in the middle. CDR3 DNA: TGTGCCAGCAGCATCAACAGGGCCCGAGAGCAGTTCTTC. Translated, it gives CASSINRAREQFF. The full variable domain, its missing parts supplied by reference TRBV5-4 and TRBJ2-1, is ETGVTQSPTHLIKTRGQQVTLRCSSQSGHNTVSWYQQALGQGPQFIFQYYREEENGRGNFPPRFSGLQFPNYSSELNVNALELDDSALYLCASSINRAREQFFGPGTRLTVL.

This chain connects TRBV27 to TRBJ2-1; 10 bases line up with TRBD2. Germline trimming cut 5 bases from V and 9 bases from J; bases unmatched to any gene: 7. The CDR3 loop spans 14 amino acids. CDR1 and CDR2 from the germline V gene are MNHEY and SMNVEV (reference sequence). The CDR3 here is CASSRSGGASEQFF. The CDR3 coding sequence is TGTGCCAGCAGTCGAAGCGGGGGGGCCAGTGAGCAGTTCTTC.

CDR3 region: CASSGQTSGDSYEQYF. The DNA of the CDR3 is TGTGCCAGCAGCGGGCAGACTAGCGGGGACTCCTACGAGCAGTACTTC. V usage is TRBV5-8 and J usage is TRBJ2-7; 11 bases map to TRBD2. With V trimmed by 4 bases and J by 0 bases, 6 bases remained unmatched. CDR1 and CDR2 from the germline V gene are SGHTS and YDEGEE. The length of the CDR3 is 16 residues.

This chain joins TRBV25-1 and TRBJ2-3, with 12 bases matching TRBD2. V lost 0 bases to trimming and J lost 4 bases; unmatched junction nucleotides: 8. This CDR3 contains 18 residues. Per the germline V gene, CDR1 is MGHDK and CDR2 is SYGVNS. CDR3 sequence (DNA): TGTGCCAGCAGTGAATATGGGCTAGCGGGGGGGCTGGCAGATACGCAGTATTTT. Protein: CASSEYGLAGGLADTQYF.

Notes on this clone: An end of the junction differs from the germline gene, which may be a read error. The chain combines TRBV7-7 with TRBJ2-1; TRBD2 matches at 13 bases. CDR3 size: 17 residues. CDR1 and CDR2 (germline): SSHAT, FNYEAQ (reference sequence). The CDR3 DNA reads TGTGCTAGCAGCCAGGGACTAGCGGGAACTTCCTACAATGAGCAGTTCTTC. This sequence encodes CASSQGLAGTSYNEQFF.

In its sample, this clone was seen a few times. The chain combines TRBV4-2 with TRBJ1-5; D is perhaps TRBD1 (6 bases). The CDR3 has 15 residues. The V end lost 4 bases, the J end lost 4 bases, and 14 bases lay between the germline ends. From germline, CDR1 is LGHNA and CDR2 YNFKEQ. CDR3 sequence reads: CASSLTGRGNQPQHF. As DNA, the CDR3 is TGTGCCAGCAGCCTCACAGGGAGGGGGAATCAGCCCCAGCATTTT.

The gene calls are TRBV6-1 and TRBJ1-5, with D maybe TRBD1 (6 bases). The CDR3 has 17 residues. Germline V gives CDR1 MNHNS, CDR2 SASEGT. Trimming removed 4 bases from V and 0 bases from J, with 16 bases in between. The CDR3 is CASSAGQQDYSNQPQHF. The CDR3, as DNA: TGTGCCAGCAGTGCGGGACAACAAGACTATAGCAATCAGCCCCAGCATTTT.

The genes are TRBV5-1 and TRBJ1-3, with D possibly TRBD1 on 5 matching bases. Per germline, CDR1 SGHRS and CDR2 YFSETQ. V was pared by 4 bases and J by 0 bases, with 11 bases between. CDR3 length equals 15 residues. As DNA, the CDR3 is TGCGCCAGCAGCACAACAGGTCTCTCTGGAAACACCATATATTTT. It is translated as CASSTTGLSGNTIYF.